This entry lists 4 T cell receptor beta chains sequenced from one sample in a study of CD8 T cells in ankylosing spondylitis. TCRdb re-analysed the 5' RACE reads in MiXCR, keeping a single row per CDR3 protein. Here the sample spans about 360,000 distinct CDR3 sequences, 20% to 25% being singletons. The sample was blood, either unsorted or a sorted T cell fraction (not recorded which). The source is a male donor with ankylosing spondylitis or in good health (not recorded which).

This clonotype was picked up one time. This chain joins TRBV5-1 and TRBJ2-3, with D perhaps assigned TRBD1 or TRBD2 (6 bases each). CDR1 is SGHRS and CDR2 is YFSETQ in the germline V gene. This CDR3 has 16 amino acids. With 5 bases removed from V and 3 bases from J, the gap between germline ends came to 19 bases. The CDR3 reads CASSPSWGALTDTQYF. The DNA for the CDR3 is TGCGCCAGCAGTCCTTCCTGGGGGGCCTTGACAGATACGCAGTATTTT.

The chain carries TRBV6-1 and TRBJ2-7, with 9 bases aligning to TRBD2. Germline assignment: CDR1 MNHNS and CDR2 SASEGT. V was pared by 5 bases and J by 6 bases, with 11 bases of the junction left unmatched. The CDR3 is 15 amino acids. CDR3 in amino acids: CASSRASGASGEQYF. CDR3 DNA sequence: TGTGCCAGCAGTCGGGCTAGCGGGGCTTCGGGCGAGCAGTACTTC.

The chain employs TRBV7-9 and TRBJ2-5; possibly TRBD1 for D (6 bases). The CDR3 is 16 residues long. Germline CDR1 and CDR2: SEHNR and FQNEAQ (reference sequence). Trimming took off 0 bases at V and 0 bases at J, with 11 bases between the two ends. The CDR3 nucleotides read TGTGCCAGCAGCTTAGCCCCGGGACAAAACCAAGAGACCCAGTACTTC. It encodes CASSLAPGQNQETQYF.

The table lists this clonotype with a few counts. V and J are TRBV13 and TRBJ1-3, with D hard to call. The germline gives CDR1 PRHDT, CDR2 FYEKMQ (reference sequence). Trimming removed 4 bases at V and 0 bases at J, with 10 bases between. The length of the CDR3 is 15 residues. The CDR3 DNA reads as TGTGCCAGCAGCTCGGGCAGCCGCTCTGGAAACACCATATATTTT. Protein product: CASSSGSRSGNTIYF.